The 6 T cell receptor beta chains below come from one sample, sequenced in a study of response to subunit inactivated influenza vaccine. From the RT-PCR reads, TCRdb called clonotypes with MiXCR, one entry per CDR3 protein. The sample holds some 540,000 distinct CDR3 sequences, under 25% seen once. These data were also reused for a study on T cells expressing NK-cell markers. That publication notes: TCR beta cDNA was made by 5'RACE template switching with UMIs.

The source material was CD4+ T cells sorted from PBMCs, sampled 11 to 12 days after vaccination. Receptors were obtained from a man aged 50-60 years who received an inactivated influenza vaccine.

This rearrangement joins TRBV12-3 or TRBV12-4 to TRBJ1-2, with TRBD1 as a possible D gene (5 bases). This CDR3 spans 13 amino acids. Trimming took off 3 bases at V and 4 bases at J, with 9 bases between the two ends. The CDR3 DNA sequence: TGTGCCAGCAGTTTGTTGACAGCCTATGGCTACACCTTC. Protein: CASSLLTAYGYTF.

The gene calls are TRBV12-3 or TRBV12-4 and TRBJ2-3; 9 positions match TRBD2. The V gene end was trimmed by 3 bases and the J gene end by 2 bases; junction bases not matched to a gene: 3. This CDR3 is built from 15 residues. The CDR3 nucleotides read TGTGCCAGCAGTTTTAGCGGGAGAAACACAGATACGCAGTATTTT. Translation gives CASSFSGRNTDTQYF.

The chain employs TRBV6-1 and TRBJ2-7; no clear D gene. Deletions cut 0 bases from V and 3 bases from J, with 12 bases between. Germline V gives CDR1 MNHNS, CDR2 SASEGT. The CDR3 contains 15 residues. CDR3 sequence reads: CASSEAFNRYYEQYF. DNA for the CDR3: TGTGCCAGCAGTGAAGCTTTCAACAGATACTACGAGCAGTACTTC.

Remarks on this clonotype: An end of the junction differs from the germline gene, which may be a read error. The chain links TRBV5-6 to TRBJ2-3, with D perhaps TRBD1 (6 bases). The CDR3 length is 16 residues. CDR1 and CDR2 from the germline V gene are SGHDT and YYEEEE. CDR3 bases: TGTGCCGGCAGCCCTTTCAGGGGCCATTACACAGATACGCAGTATTTT. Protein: CAGSPFRGHYTDTQYF.

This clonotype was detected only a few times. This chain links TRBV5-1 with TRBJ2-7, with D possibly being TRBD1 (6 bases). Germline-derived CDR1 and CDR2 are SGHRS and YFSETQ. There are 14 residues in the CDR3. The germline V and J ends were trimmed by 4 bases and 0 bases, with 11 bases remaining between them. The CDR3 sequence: CASSGVTGSYEQYF. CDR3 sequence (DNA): TGCGCCAGCAGCGGGGTGACAGGCTCCTACGAGCAGTACTTC.

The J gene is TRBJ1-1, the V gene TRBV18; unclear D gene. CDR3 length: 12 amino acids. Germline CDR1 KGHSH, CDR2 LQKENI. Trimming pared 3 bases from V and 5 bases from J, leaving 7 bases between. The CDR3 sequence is CASSPSETEAFF. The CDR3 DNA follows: TGTGCCAGCTCACCGAGCGAGACTGAAGCTTTCTTT.